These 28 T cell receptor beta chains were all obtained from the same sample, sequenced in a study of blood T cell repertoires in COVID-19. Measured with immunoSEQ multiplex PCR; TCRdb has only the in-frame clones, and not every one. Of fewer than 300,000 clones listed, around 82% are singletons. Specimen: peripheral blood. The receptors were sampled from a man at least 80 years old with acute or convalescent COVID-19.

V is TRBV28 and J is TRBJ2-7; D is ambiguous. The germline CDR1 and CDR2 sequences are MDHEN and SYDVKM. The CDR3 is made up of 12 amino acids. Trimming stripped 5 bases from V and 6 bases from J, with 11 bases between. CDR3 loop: CASSLLLAEQYF. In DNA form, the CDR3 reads TGTGCCAGCAGTCTTCTCCTGGCCGAGCAGTACTTC.

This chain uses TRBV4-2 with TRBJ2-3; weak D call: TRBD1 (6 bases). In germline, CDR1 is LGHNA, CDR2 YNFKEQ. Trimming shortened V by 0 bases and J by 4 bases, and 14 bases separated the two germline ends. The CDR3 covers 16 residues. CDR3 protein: CASSQDQQGRADTQYF. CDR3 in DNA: TGTGCCAGCAGCCAAGATCAACAGGGTCGAGCAGATACGCAGTATTTT.

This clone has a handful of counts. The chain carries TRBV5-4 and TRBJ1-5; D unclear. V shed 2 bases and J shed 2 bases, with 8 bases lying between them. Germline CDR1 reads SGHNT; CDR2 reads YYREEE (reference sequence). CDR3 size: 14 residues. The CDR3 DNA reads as TGTGCCAGCAGCTTAGAGGGCGGCAATCAGCCCCAGCATTTT. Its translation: CASSLEGGNQPQHF.

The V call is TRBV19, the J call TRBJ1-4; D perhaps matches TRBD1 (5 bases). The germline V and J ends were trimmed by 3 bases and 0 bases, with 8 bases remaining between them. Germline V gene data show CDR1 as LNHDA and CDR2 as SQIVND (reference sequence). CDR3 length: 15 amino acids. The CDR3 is CASSIDRATNEKLFF. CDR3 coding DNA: TGTGCCAGTAGTATCGACAGAGCAACTAATGAAAAACTGTTTTTT.

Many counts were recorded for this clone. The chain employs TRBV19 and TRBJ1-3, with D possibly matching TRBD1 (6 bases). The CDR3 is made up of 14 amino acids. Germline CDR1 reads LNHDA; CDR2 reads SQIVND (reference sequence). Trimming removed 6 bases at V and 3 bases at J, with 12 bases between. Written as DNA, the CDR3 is TGTGCCAGTAGGTCCAGGGGTCATGGAAACACCATATATTTT. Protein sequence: CASRSRGHGNTIYF.

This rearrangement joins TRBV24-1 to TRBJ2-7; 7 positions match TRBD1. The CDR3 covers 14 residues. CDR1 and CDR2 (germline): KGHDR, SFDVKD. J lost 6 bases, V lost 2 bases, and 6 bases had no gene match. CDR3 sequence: CATSDWRQGSEQYF. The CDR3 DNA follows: TGTGCCACCAGTGATTGGAGACAGGGCTCCGAGCAGTACTTC.

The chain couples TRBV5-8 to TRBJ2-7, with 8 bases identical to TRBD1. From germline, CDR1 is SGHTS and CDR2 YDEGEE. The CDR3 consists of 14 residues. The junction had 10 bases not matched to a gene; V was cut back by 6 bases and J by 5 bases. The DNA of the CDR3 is TGTGCCAGCAATTACCGGGACAGGATTAACGAGCAGTACTTC. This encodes CASNYRDRINEQYF.

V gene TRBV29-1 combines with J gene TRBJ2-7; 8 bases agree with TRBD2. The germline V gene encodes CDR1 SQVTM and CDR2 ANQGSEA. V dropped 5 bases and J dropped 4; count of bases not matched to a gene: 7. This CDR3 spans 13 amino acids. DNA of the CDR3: TGCAGCGTTAAAGCGGGAGCGCCTTACGAGCAGTACTTC. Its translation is CSVKAGAPYEQYF.

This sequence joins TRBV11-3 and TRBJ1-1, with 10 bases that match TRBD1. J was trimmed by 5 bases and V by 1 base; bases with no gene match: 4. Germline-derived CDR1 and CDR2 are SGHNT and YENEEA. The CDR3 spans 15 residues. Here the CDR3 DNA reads TGTGCCAGCAGCTTAGGATCGGGACAGGGGACTGAAGCTTTCTTT. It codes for CASSLGSGQGTEAFF.

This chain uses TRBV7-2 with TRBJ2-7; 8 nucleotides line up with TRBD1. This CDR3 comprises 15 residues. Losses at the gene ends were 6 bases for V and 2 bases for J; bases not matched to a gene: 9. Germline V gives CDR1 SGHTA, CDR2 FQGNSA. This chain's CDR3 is CASRSGGRGPYEQYF. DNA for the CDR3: TGTGCCAGCAGGTCAGGGGGCAGGGGTCCCTACGAGCAGTACTTC.

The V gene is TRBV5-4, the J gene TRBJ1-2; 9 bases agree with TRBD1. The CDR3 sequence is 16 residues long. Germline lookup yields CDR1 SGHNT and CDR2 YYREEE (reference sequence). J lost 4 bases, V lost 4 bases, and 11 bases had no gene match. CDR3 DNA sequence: TGTGCCAGCAGCGATGGACAGGGGACATTTAGCTATGGCTACACCTTC. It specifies CASSDGQGTFSYGYTF.

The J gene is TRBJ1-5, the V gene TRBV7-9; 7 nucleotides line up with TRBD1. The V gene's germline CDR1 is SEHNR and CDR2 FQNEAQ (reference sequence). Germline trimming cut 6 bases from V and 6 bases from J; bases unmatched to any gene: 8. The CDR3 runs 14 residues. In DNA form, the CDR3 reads TGTGCCAGCAGTCACGAGGGGGCGGTTCAGCCCCAGCATTTT. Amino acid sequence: CASSHEGAVQPQHF. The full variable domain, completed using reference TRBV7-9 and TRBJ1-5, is DTGVSQNPRHKITKRGQNVTFRCDPISEHNRLYWYRQTLGQGPEFLTYFQNEAQLEKSRLLSDRFSAERPKGSFSTLEIQRTEQGDSAMYLCASSHEGAVQPQHFGDGTRLSIL.

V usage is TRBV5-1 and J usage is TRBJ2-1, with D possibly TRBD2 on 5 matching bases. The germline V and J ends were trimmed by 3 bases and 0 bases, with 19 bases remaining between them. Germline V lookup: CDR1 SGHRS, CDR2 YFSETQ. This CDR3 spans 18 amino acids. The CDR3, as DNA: TGCGCCAGCAGCTCTCTCGGGGAGCAGTCGAGCTCCTACAATGAGCAGTTCTTC. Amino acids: CASSSLGEQSSSYNEQFF.

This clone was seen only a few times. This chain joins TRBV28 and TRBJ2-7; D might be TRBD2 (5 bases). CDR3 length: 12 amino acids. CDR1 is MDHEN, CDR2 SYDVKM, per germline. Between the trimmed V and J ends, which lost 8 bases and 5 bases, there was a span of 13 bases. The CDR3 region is CASSAEDHEQYF. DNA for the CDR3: TGTGCCAGCTCGGCGGAGGACCACGAGCAGTACTTC.

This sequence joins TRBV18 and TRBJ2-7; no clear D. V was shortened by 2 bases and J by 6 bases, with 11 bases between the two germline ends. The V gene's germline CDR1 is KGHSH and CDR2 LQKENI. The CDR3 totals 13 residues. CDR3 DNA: TGTGCCAGCTCACCAGAAATGCGGAGCGAGCAGTACTTC. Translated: CASSPEMRSEQYF.

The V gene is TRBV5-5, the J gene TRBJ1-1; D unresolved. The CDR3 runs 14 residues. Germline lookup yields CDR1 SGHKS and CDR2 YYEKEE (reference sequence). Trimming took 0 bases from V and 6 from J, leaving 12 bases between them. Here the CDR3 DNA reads TGTGCCAGCAGCTTGGGGTCGGGTTTTGCTGAAGCTTTCTTT. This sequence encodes CASSLGSGFAEAFF.

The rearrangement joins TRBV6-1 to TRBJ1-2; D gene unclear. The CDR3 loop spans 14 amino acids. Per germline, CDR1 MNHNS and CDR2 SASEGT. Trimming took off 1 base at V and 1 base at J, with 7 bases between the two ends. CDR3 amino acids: CASSEVSRNYGYTF. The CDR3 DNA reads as TGTGCCAGCAGTGAAGTTAGTCGTAACTATGGCTACACCTTC.

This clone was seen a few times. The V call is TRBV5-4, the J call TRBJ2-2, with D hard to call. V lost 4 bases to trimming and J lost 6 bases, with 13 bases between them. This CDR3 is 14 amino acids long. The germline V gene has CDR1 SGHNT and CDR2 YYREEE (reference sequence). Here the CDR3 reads CASSQQHTAGELFF. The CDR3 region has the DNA TGTGCCAGCAGCCAGCAACACACAGCCGGGGAGCTGTTTTTT.

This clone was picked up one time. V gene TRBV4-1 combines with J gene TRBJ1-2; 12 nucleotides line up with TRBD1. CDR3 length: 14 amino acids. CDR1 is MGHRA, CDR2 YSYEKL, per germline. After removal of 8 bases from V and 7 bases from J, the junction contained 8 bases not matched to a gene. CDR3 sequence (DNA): TGCGCCAGCTTTCGAGGGACAGGGGGCGGTGGCTACACCTTC. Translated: CASFRGTGGGGYTF.

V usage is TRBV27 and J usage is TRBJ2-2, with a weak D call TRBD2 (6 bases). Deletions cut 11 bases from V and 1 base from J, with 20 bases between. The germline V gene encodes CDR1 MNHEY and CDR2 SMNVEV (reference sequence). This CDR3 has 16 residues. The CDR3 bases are TGTGCCGGAAAATTGGGTGGGGAGGTGAACACCGGGGAGCTGTTTTTT. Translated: CAGKLGGEVNTGELFF.

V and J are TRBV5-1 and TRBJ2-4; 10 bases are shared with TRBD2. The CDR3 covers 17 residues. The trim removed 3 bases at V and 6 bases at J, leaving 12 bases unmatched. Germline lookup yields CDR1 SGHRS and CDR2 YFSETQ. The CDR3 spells CASSWASGSLRTNIQYF. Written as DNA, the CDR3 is TGCGCCAGCAGCTGGGCTAGCGGGAGTCTCCGTACAAACATTCAGTACTTC.

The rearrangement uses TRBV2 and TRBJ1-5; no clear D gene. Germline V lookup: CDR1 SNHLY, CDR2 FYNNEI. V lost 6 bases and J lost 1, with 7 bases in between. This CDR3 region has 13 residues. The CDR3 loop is CASRELSNQPQHF. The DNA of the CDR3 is TGTGCCAGCAGGGAGTTGAGCAATCAGCCCCAGCATTTT. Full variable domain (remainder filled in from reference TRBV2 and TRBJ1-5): EPEVTQTPSHQVTQMGQEVILRCVPISNHLYFYWYRQILGQKVEFLVSFYNNEISEKSEIFDDQFSVERPDGSNFTLKIRSTKLEDSAMYFCASRELSNQPQHFGDGTRLSIL.

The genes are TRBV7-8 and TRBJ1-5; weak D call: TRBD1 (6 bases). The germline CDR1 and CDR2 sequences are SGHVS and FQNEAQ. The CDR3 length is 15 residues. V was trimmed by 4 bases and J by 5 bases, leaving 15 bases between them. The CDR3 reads CASSSGPGDHQPQHF. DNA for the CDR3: TGTGCCAGCAGCTCAGGGCCAGGGGATCATCAGCCCCAGCATTTT.

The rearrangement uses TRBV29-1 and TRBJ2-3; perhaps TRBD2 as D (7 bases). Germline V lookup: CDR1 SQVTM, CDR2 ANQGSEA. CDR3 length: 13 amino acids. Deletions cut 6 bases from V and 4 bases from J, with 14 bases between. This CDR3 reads CSVGAGVPDTQYF. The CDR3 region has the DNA TGCAGCGTGGGGGCGGGAGTCCCAGATACGCAGTATTTT.

CDR3 loop: CASTRTEVSGNTIYF. Here the CDR3 DNA reads TGTGCCAGCACCAGAACGGAGGTTTCTGGAAACACCATATATTTT. The chain carries TRBV6-5 and TRBJ1-3; D remains ambiguous. The germline V gene has CDR1 MNHEY and CDR2 SVGAGI. The CDR3 is made up of 15 amino acids. Trimming removed 7 bases from V and 1 base from J, with 14 bases in between.

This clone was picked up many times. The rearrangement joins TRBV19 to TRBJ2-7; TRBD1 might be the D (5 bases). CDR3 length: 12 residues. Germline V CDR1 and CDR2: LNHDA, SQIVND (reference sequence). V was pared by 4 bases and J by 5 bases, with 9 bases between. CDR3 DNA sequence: TGTGCCAGTAGTAGACAGTCCAACGAGCAGTACTTC. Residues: CASSRQSNEQYF.

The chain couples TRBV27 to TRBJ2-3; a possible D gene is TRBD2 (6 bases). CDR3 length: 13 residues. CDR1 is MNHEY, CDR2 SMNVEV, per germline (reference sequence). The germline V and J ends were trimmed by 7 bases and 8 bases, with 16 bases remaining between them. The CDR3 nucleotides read TGTGCCAGCACCCCCCGGAGGGAGAGTACGCAGTATTTT. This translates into CASTPRRESTQYF.

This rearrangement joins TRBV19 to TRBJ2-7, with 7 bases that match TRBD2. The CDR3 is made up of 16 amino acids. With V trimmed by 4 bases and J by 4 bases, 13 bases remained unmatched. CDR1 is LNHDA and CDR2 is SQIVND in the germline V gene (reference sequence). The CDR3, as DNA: TGTGCCAGTAGTAACACTGGGGCTAGCGGAGGGTACGAGCAGTACTTC. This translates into CASSNTGASGGYEQYF. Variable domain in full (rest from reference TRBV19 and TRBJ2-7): DGGITQSPKYLFRKEGQNVTLSCEQNLNHDAMYWYRQDPGQGLRLIYYSQIVNDFQKGDIAEGYSVSREKKESFPLTVTSAQKNPTAFYLCASSNTGASGGYEQYFGPGTRLTVT.